These T cell receptor beta chains were read from a single sample in a study of T-cell reconstitution after alpha-beta-depleted transplantation in children. One entry per CDR3 protein results from TCRdb running MiXCR on the PCR reads. This table holds some 120,000 distinct CDR3 sequences, roughly 9.7% found once. The sample consisted of PBMCs, mostly from graft donor cells, taken 180 days after TCRalphabeta/CD19-depleted stem cell transplant. Source of these receptors: a girl younger than two who had a stem cell transplant for combined immunodeficiency, so the T cells may come from the graft donor. The CDR3 runs from the conserved cysteine through the conserved F or W. The D gene is left open where the match is weak. Clone size is shown for a subset of rows, as once, few, many or a class of expanded clone.

>TRBV7-8|TRBJ2-7|TRBD2|-
CASSPREGYEQYF
TGTGCCAGCAGCCCCCGGGAGGGTTACGAGCAGTACTTC
>TRBV3-1|TRBJ2-7|-|-
CASSQDFRGSYEQYF
TGTGCCAGCAGCCAAGATTTCCGAGGGTCCTACGAGCAGTACTTC
>TRBV20-1|TRBJ2-1|TRBD2|-
CSAVGLAGRNEQFF
TGCAGTGCTGTCGGACTAGCGGGAAGGAATGAGCAGTTCTTC
>TRBV7-3|TRBJ2-3|-|once
CASSRDDPGPRVTDTQYF
TGTGCCAGCAGCCGGGATGACCCGGGGCCCAGGGTCACAGATACGCAGTATTTT
>TRBV19|TRBJ1-1|TRBD1|-
CASSAGTGTLNTEAFF
TGTGCCAGTAGTGCCGGGACAGGGACTTTGAACACTGAAGCTTTCTTT
>TRBV7-9|TRBJ2-5|-|-
CASSPGQETQYF
TGTGCCAGCAGCCCGGGTCAAGAGACCCAGTACTTC
>TRBV4-2|TRBJ1-1|-|few
CASSPLALRVTTEAFF
TGTGCCAGCAGCCCGCTTGCCCTCAGGGTGACCACTGAAGCTTTCTTT
>TRBV20-1|TRBJ1-2|-|-
CSASNWHGYTF
TGCAGTGCTAGCAATTGGCATGGCTACACCTTC
>TRBV7-8|TRBJ2-1|TRBD1|-
CASTLSGTAYNEQFF
TGTGCCAGCACCCTTAGTGGGACAGCTTACAATGAGCAGTTCTTC
>TRBV29-1|TRBJ2-1|-|-
CSGIGPDYNEQFF
TGCAGCGGCATAGGGCCAGACTACAATGAGCAGTTCTTC
>TRBV27|TRBJ2-3|TRBD2|few
CASLPGGGLAGGWPDTQYF
TGTGCCAGCCTTCCCGGAGGGGGGCTAGCGGGGGGCTGGCCAGATACGCAGTATTTT
>TRBV13|TRBJ2-1|-|-
CASSLGTGFRGEQFF
TGTGCCAGCAGCTTAGGGACAGGTTTTCGTGGGGAGCAGTTCTTC
>TRBV25-1|TRBJ2-3|TRBD2|few
CASSRGGRETDTQYF
TGTGCCAGCTCCCGGGGGGGGCGGGAGACAGATACGCAGTATTTT
>TRBV21-1|TRBJ1-1|-|few
CASSTPRKRGALVDTEAFF
TGTGCCAGCAGCACACCTCGAAAACGGGGGGCCCTTGTAGACACTGAAGCTTTCTTT
>TRBV7-8|TRBJ1-1|-|many
CASSFDGAPPEAFF
TGTGCCAGCAGCTTCGACGGGGCTCCCCCTGAAGCTTTCTTT
>TRBV5-1|TRBJ1-6|-|-
CASSLVEGMNSPLHF
TGCGCCAGCAGCTTGGTGGAAGGGATGAATTCACCCCTCCACTTT
>TRBV29-1|TRBJ2-7|TRBD1|-
CSVEVGVVGTGVYEQYF
TGCAGCGTTGAAGTCGGGGTGGTCGGGACAGGGGTCTACGAGCAGTACTTC
>TRBV5-1|TRBJ2-6|TRBD2|few
CASSWGTSGSGANGLTF
TGCGCCAGCAGCTGGGGGACTAGCGGCTCTGGGGCCAACGGCCTGACTTTC
>TRBV11-2|TRBJ2-3|-|few
CASSFLPWGTDTQYF
TGTGCCAGCAGCTTTCTTCCTTGGGGCACAGATACGCAGTATTTT
>TRBV20-1|TRBJ2-7|TRBD2|-
CSARDLGLATYEQYF
TGCAGTGCTAGAGATTTGGGACTAGCGACCTACGAGCAGTACTTC
>TRBV20-1|TRBJ2-2|TRBD1|-
CSAPGTGGTGELFF
TGCAGTGCTCCCGGGACAGGGGGAACCGGGGAGCTGTTTTTT
>TRBV10-3|TRBJ2-1|TRBD2|few
CAISESLAGYYNEQFF
TGTGCCATCAGTGAGTCTCTAGCGGGCTATTACAATGAGCAGTTCTTC
>TRBV6-2/TRBV6-3|TRBJ2-1|TRBD2|-
CASSYTFGLAGVYEQFF
TGTGCCAGCAGTTACACCTTCGGACTAGCGGGAGTCTATGAGCAGTTCTTC
>TRBV7-2|TRBJ2-1|TRBD2|-
CASSLRLAGRNEQFF
TGTGCCAGCAGCTTAAGGCTAGCGGGACGGAATGAGCAGTTCTTC
>TRBV15|TRBJ2-4|-|-
CATSRDRSSQNIQYF
TGTGCCACCAGCAGAGATCGAAGTTCCCAAAACATTCAGTACTTC
>TRBV20-1|TRBJ1-5|-|few
CSAGQDSNQPQHF
TGCAGTGCTGGGCAGGATAGCAATCAGCCCCAGCATTTT
>TRBV20-1|TRBJ2-7|-|-
CSASEGWGLSSYEQYF
TGCAGTGCTAGTGAGGGCTGGGGCCTCTCTTCCTACGAGCAGTACTTC
>TRBV6-5|TRBJ2-7|-|few
CASSYGPAFGAYEQYF
TGTGCCAGCAGTTACGGTCCGGCCTTCGGAGCCTACGAGCAGTACTTC
>TRBV10-3|TRBJ2-5|-|-
CATRFPGQETQYF
TGTGCCACGAGGTTTCCGGGGCAAGAGACCCAGTACTTC
>TRBV10-3|TRBJ2-7|-|few
CAISETLGYSAWYEQYF
TGTGCCATCAGTGAGACCCTTGGGTATTCGGCGTGGTACGAGCAGTACTTC
>TRBV29-1|TRBJ1-1|-|few
CSVDPDWNTEAFF
TGCAGCGTTGACCCGGACTGGAACACTGAAGCTTTCTTT
>TRBV29-1|TRBJ2-1|TRBD2|-
CSGGLAVFNEQFF
TGCAGCGGGGGACTAGCGGTTTTCAATGAGCAGTTCTTC
>TRBV6-5|TRBJ1-1|-|-
CASGYSPWVTNTEAFF
TGTGCCAGCGGTTACTCGCCTTGGGTGACCAACACTGAAGCTTTCTTT
>TRBV5-1|TRBJ2-3|-|many
CASSGGTDTQYF
TGCGCCAGCAGCGGCGGCACAGATACGCAGTATTTT
>TRBV12-3/TRBV12-4|TRBJ1-4|-|few
CASSLGTTNEKLFF
TGTGCCAGCAGTTTAGGAACAACTAATGAAAAACTGTTTTTT
>TRBV20-1|TRBJ2-1|-|few
CSATYNEQFF
TGCAGTGCCACCTACAATGAGCAGTTCTTC
>TRBV5-1|TRBJ2-4|-|-
CASSLVDSSAKNIQYF
TGCGCCAGCAGCTTGGTAGACAGTTCAGCCAAAAACATTCAGTACTTC
>TRBV7-9|TRBJ1-2|-|few
CASSRFTGNYGYTF
TGTGCCAGCAGCCGATTCACAGGGAACTATGGCTACACCTTC
>TRBV4-3|TRBJ2-5|-|-
CASSQDRTAKETQYF
TGCGCCAGCAGCCAAGATCGTACAGCCAAAGAGACCCAGTACTTC
>TRBV7-8|TRBJ2-3|-|few
CASSSPRLRIDTQYF
TGTGCCAGCAGCTCCCCCCGATTAAGGATAGATACGCAGTATTTT
>TRBV7-9|TRBJ1-2|-|many
CASSPSRPVYGYTF
TGTGCCAGCAGCCCTAGTCGACCGGTCTATGGCTACACCTTC
>TRBV5-6|TRBJ2-7|-|-
CASSLEGPGSYEQYF
TGTGCCAGCAGCTTGGAAGGGCCGGGCTCCTACGAGCAGTACTTC
>TRBV10-3|TRBJ1-1|-|-
CAISEMGNTEAFF
TGTGCCATCAGTGAGATGGGGAACACTGAAGCTTTCTTT
>TRBV5-1|TRBJ2-3|TRBD2|few
CASSGDYYLADTQYF
TGCGCCAGCAGCGGGGACTACTACTTAGCAGATACGCAGTATTTT
>TRBV20-1|TRBJ1-5|-|-
CSARNKGNQPQHF
TGCAGTGCTAGAAACAAAGGCAATCAGCCCCAGCATTTT
>TRBV29-1|TRBJ2-5|TRBD2|few
CSVDGSVLAGAQIETQYF
TGCAGCGTCGACGGAAGTGTACTAGCGGGAGCTCAAATCGAGACCCAGTACTTC
>TRBV18|TRBJ2-5|-|-
CSSSRGTPQETQYF
TGTTCCAGCTCACGAGGGACACCTCAAGAGACCCAGTACTTC
>TRBV12-3/TRBV12-4|TRBJ2-2|TRBD1|few
CASTAAHRGNTGELFF
TGTGCCAGCACCGCAGCCCACAGGGGGAACACCGGGGAGCTGTTTTTT
>TRBV28|TRBJ2-3|-|-
CASSSRHPQGLYTDTQYF
TGTGCCAGCAGTTCCAGACACCCTCAGGGCCTCTACACAGATACGCAGTATTTT
>TRBV4-3|TRBJ2-1|TRBD2|few
CASSQVAVGSVGGHEQFF
TGCGCCAGCAGCCAAGTCGCCGTTGGTAGCGTGGGAGGGCATGAGCAGTTCTTC
>TRBV4-3|TRBJ2-3|-|many
CASSQGWHTDTQYF
TGCGCCAGCAGCCAAGGCTGGCACACAGATACGCAGTATTTT
>TRBV24-1|TRBJ1-1|TRBD1|-
CATSESGQSLRGAFF
TGTGCCACCAGTGAGTCGGGACAGTCCCTACGGGGAGCTTTCTTT
>TRBV13|TRBJ2-6|-|-
CASSLLGAGANVLTF
TGTGCCAGCAGCTTACTCGGGGCTGGGGCCAACGTCCTGACTTTC
>TRBV4-2|TRBJ2-1|TRBD1|few
CASSPVPQGQVLYNEQFF
TGTGCCAGCAGCCCCGTGCCCCAAGGACAGGTGCTTTACAATGAGCAGTTCTTC
>TRBV7-9|TRBJ2-7|-|-
CASSRRPYEQYF
TGTGCCAGCAGCCGGAGACCCTACGAGCAGTACTTC
>TRBV3-1|TRBJ2-5|-|-
CASTQPRLGDETQYF
TGTGCCAGCACCCAGCCCAGACTAGGGGATGAGACCCAGTACTTC
>TRBV29-1|TRBJ1-1|-|-
CSVGDGYTEAFF
TGCAGCGTTGGTGACGGATACACTGAAGCTTTCTTT
>TRBV7-8|TRBJ2-7|TRBD2|-
CASSLPEGLAGSPWEQYF
TGTGCCAGCAGCTTACCCGAGGGACTAGCGGGGAGCCCCTGGGAGCAGTACTTC
>TRBV12-3/TRBV12-4|TRBJ2-5|TRBD1|-
CASSLWTGEETQYF
TGTGCCAGCAGTTTATGGACAGGAGAAGAGACCCAGTACTTC